These 25 T cell receptor beta chains came from one sample sequenced in a study of T-cell reconstitution after alpha-beta-depleted transplantation in children. Unique molecular identifiers tagged the TCRbeta library. Each CDR3 protein is one row after TCRdb ran MiXCR on the PCR reads. The data contain approximately 1,000,000 distinct CDR3 sequences, about 31% of them singletons. Sequences were derived from PBMCs, mostly from graft donor cells, sampled 360 days after TCRalphabeta/CD19-depleted stem cell transplant. The receptors were gathered from a boy under two years old who had a stem cell transplant for SCID, so the T cells may come from the graft donor.

The chain couples TRBV5-6 to TRBJ1-2, with 9 bases matching TRBD1. The CDR3 covers 14 residues. From germline, CDR1 is SGHDT and CDR2 YYEEEE. The trim removed 2 bases at V and 3 bases at J, leaving 2 bases unmatched. This chain's CDR3 is CASSFGDRDYGYTF. Here the CDR3 DNA reads TGTGCCAGCAGCTTCGGGGACAGGGACTATGGCTACACCTTC.

The chain joins TRBV12-3 or TRBV12-4 to TRBJ1-1; D possibly corresponds to TRBD1 (5 bases). The CDR3 extends over 15 amino acids. Deletions cut 5 bases from V and 4 bases from J, with 17 bases between. CDR3 residues: CASSTDPGLVTEAFF. The CDR3 coding sequence is TGTGCCAGCAGTACCGACCCAGGGTTGGTCACTGAAGCTTTCTTT.

This clonotype was counted a few times. The chain links TRBV12-3 or TRBV12-4 to TRBJ1-1; D possibly corresponds to TRBD1 (6 bases). CDR3 length: 15 amino acids. With 6 bases removed from V and 4 bases from J, the gap between germline ends came to 18 bases. The CDR3 reads CASRGLQGLGTEAFF. In DNA, the CDR3 is TGTGCCAGCAGGGGCCTACAGGGTTTGGGCACTGAAGCTTTCTTT.

This clonotype was recorded at least ten times. The chain joins TRBV11-2 to TRBJ2-3; D possibly corresponds to TRBD2 (6 bases). The CDR3 extends over 15 amino acids. V gave up 5 bases and J gave up 2 bases, with 14 bases separating them. Germline-derived CDR1 and CDR2 are SGHAT and FQNNGV. The CDR3, as DNA: TGTGCCAGCAGCGGCCAGGGCGGGGTCACAGATACGCAGTATTTT. Translated: CASSGQGGVTDTQYF.

This clonotype appeared a few times. The chain carries TRBV9 and TRBJ2-7, with TRBD2 matching over 8 bases. The last part of the DNA fits TRBJ2-3 better; the J call may be wrong. The germline gives CDR1 SGDLS, CDR2 YYNGEE. CDR3 length equals 12 residues. The CDR3 sequence: CASSVGAGEQYF. CDR3 bases: TGTGCCAGCAGCGTAGGAGCGGGGGAGCAGTATTTT.

The table lists this clonotype with a few counts. The chain combines TRBV6-1 with TRBJ2-2, with D uncertain. V gave up 5 bases and J gave up 1 base, with 8 bases separating them. In germline, CDR1 is MNHNS, CDR2 SASEGT. This CDR3 spans 14 amino acids. The CDR3 loop reads CASSRSGNTGELFF. The CDR3 DNA reads TGTGCCAGCAGTAGGTCGGGGAACACCGGGGAGCTGTTTTTT.

This clonotype appeared a few times. The J gene is TRBJ1-2, the V gene TRBV7-9; 10 positions agree with TRBD1. The ends lost 5 bases at V and 1 base at J; junction bases unmatched: 10. Germline V gives CDR1 SEHNR, CDR2 FQNEAQ (reference sequence). The CDR3 consists of 17 residues. CDR3 coding DNA: TGTGCCAGCAGCCCAGACAGGGGGCGGCCCTTTAACTATGGCTACACCTTC. This gives the protein CASSPDRGRPFNYGYTF.

This clonotype was recorded many times. The chain combines TRBV5-1 with TRBJ2-2, with 9 bases identical to TRBD1. The CDR3 sequence is 16 residues long. CDR1 and CDR2 (germline): SGHRS, YFSETQ. The V segment lost 2 bases and the J segment 3 bases; nucleotides outside the gene matches: 5. In DNA form, the CDR3 reads TGCGCCAGCAGCTTAGGACAGGGGACCTACACCGGGGAGCTGTTTTTT. Translation gives CASSLGQGTYTGELFF. Based on the CDR3 plus reference TRBV5-1 and TRBJ2-2, the full variable domain is KAGVTQTPRYLIKTRGQQVTLSCSPISGHRSVSWYQQTPGQGLQFLFEYFSETQRNKGNFPGRFSGRQFSNSRSEMNVSTLELGDSALYLCASSLGQGTYTGELFFGEGSRLTVL.

There are a few counts of this clonotype. The chain joins TRBV5-6 to TRBJ2-3; 7 positions agree with TRBD1. Germline CDR1 SGHDT, CDR2 YYEEEE. The CDR3 length is 14 residues. V lost 4 bases, J lost 2 bases, and 4 bases stayed unmatched. Here the CDR3 reads CASSPTGHTDTQYF. In DNA form, the CDR3 reads TGTGCCAGCAGCCCGACAGGGCACACAGATACGCAGTATTTT.

For the CDR3, the DNA is TGTGCCAGCAGCTTAGTGGTAAATCAAGCTTTCTTT. Translating it yields CASSLVVNQAFF. This chain joins TRBV7-2 and TRBJ1-1; D uncertain. V lost 1 base and J lost 9, with 9 bases in between. CDR1 and CDR2 (germline): SGHTA, FQGNSA. CDR3 length: 12 amino acids.

The gene calls are TRBV5-1 and TRBJ2-7; D is unresolved. Trimming took 4 bases from V and 4 from J, leaving 15 bases between them. The CDR3 is made up of 14 amino acids. CDR1 SGHRS and CDR2 YFSETQ come from the germline V gene. The CDR3 sequence: CASSPVLGGYEQYF. CDR3 nucleotide sequence: TGCGCCAGCAGCCCGGTCCTCGGTGGTTACGAGCAGTACTTC.

This clonotype was found many times. The chain employs TRBV6-5 and TRBJ1-4; D uncertain. Germline CDR1 MNHEY, CDR2 SVGAGI. V was pared by 6 bases and J by 8 bases, with 7 bases between. The CDR3 length is 11 residues. CDR3 sequence reads: CASRKGEKLFF. CDR3 coding DNA: TGTGCCAGCAGGAAGGGAGAAAAACTGTTTTTT.

This sequence joins TRBV7-9 and TRBJ2-3; 9 bases fit TRBD1. The CDR3 has 17 amino acids. Per germline, CDR1 SEHNR and CDR2 FQNEAQ (reference sequence). V dropped 4 bases and J dropped 1; count of bases not matched to a gene: 9. CDR3 DNA sequence: TGTGCCAGCAGCTCGACCGACAGGGGGGTTCGCACAGATACGCAGTATTTT. Its protein is CASSSTDRGVRTDTQYF. Looking up the rest from reference TRBV7-9 and TRBJ2-3 gives the full variable domain: DTGVSQNPRHKITKRGQNVTFRCDPISEHNRLYWYRQTLGQGPEFLTYFQNEAQLEKSRLLSDRFSAERPKGSFSTLEIQRTEQGDSAMYLCASSSTDRGVRTDTQYFGPGTRLTVL.

This clonotype was counted only a few times. The chain carries TRBV6-2 or TRBV6-3 and TRBJ2-1, with 7 bases identical to TRBD2. Germline CDR1 MNHEY, CDR2 SVGEGT. The CDR3 is made up of 17 amino acids. After removal of 1 base from V and 5 bases from J, the junction contained 11 bases not matched to a gene. The DNA of the CDR3 is TGTGCCAGCAGTTACTACCTAGCGGCTGGTCCCCACAATGAGCAGTTCTTC. This gives the protein CASSYYLAAGPHNEQFF.

The rearrangement uses TRBV20-1 and TRBJ2-1; 10 nucleotides agree with TRBD1. CDR1 is DFQATT and CDR2 is SNEGSKA in the germline V gene (reference sequence). The length of the CDR3 is 13 residues. V shed 8 bases and J 8 bases; nucleotides not matched to a gene: 9. The CDR3: CSIGTGAADEQFF. The CDR3, as DNA: TGCAGTATCGGGACAGGGGCTGCCGATGAGCAGTTCTTC.

V is TRBV12-3 or TRBV12-4 and J is TRBJ1-4; maybe TRBD1 (6 bases). This CDR3 is built from 14 residues. V was trimmed by 3 bases and J by 8 bases, leaving 13 bases between them. The CDR3: CASSFLGGPEKLFF. CDR3 DNA sequence: TGTGCCAGCAGTTTTCTCGGGGGCCCCGAAAAACTGTTTTTT.

This clonotype was counted a few times. The chain is built from TRBV7-9 and TRBJ1-1; D may be TRBD1 (6 bases). The CDR3 is 15 residues long. The germline gives CDR1 SEHNR, CDR2 FQNEAQ (reference sequence). With 6 bases removed from V and 0 bases from J, the gap between germline ends came to 14 bases. The CDR3 here is CASSPYRDMNTEAFF. CDR3 DNA: TGTGCCAGCAGTCCCTACCGGGACATGAACACTGAAGCTTTCTTT.

The CDR3 region is CATSRSGAPGDTQYF. CDR3 in DNA: TGCGCCACCTCCAGGTCGGGGGCTCCTGGAGATACGCAGTATTTT. This chain links TRBV5-1 with TRBJ2-3; TRBD1 or TRBD2 may be the D gene (6 bases each). Trimming shortened V by 9 bases and J by 5 bases, and 22 bases separated the two germline ends. This CDR3 has 15 amino acids. Germline V gene lookup returns CDR1 SGHRS and CDR2 YFSETQ.

The gene calls are TRBV27 and TRBJ2-1; 7 bases are a match to TRBD1. V was pared by 6 bases and J by 2 bases, with 10 bases of the junction left unmatched. This CDR3 is built from 16 residues. CDR1 and CDR2 (germline): MNHEY, SMNVEV (reference sequence). The CDR3 region is CASSYDRDPPYNEQFF. The CDR3 DNA reads as TGTGCCAGCAGCTACGACAGGGATCCCCCCTACAATGAGCAGTTCTTC.

This chain connects TRBV5-1 to TRBJ2-1, with unresolved D. With 3 bases removed from V and 5 bases from J, the gap between germline ends came to 9 bases. Germline V gives CDR1 SGHRS, CDR2 YFSETQ. This CDR3 contains 13 residues. The CDR3 is CASSSQQNNEQFF. CDR3 DNA: TGCGCCAGCAGCTCACAGCAAAACAATGAGCAGTTCTTC.

This sequence joins TRBV20-1 and TRBJ2-7, with D possibly being TRBD1 or TRBD2 (6 bases each). This CDR3 is 11 amino acids long. The V gene's germline CDR1 is DFQATT and CDR2 SNEGSKA (reference sequence). The CDR3: CSAGQPYEQYF. As DNA, the CDR3 is TGCAGCGCGGGACAACCCTACGAGCAGTACTTC.

This clonotype was counted only a few times. This chain uses TRBV6-2 or TRBV6-3 with TRBJ2-5; TRBD2 aligns across 8 bases. Germline CDR1 reads MNHEY; CDR2 reads SVGEGT. The CDR3 spans 16 residues. Trimming cost V 7 bases and J 7 bases; bases outside gene matches: 17. The CDR3 DNA reads as TGTGCCAGCACCCTGGACGGACTAGCCCCGCGCGGGACCCAGTACTTC. Its protein is CASTLDGLAPRGTQYF.

V is TRBV28 and J is TRBJ2-2; 15 bases map to TRBD2. V shed 8 bases, J shed 2 bases, and the junction held 12 bases outside the gene matches. The CDR3 covers 19 residues. CDR1 and CDR2 (germline): MDHEN, SYDVKM. DNA for the CDR3: TGTGCCAGCCGGGCGGAGGGACTAGCGGGGGGAAAAAACACCGGGGAGCTGTTTTTT. Protein sequence: CASRAEGLAGGKNTGELFF. Drawing the rest from reference TRBV28 and TRBJ2-2, the complete variable domain is DVKVTQSSRYLVKRTGEKVFLECVQDMDHENMFWYRQDPGLGLRLIYFSYDVKMKEKGDIPEGYSVSREKKERFSLILESASTNQTSMYLCASRAEGLAGGKNTGELFFGEGSRLTVL.

The chain employs TRBV5-1 and TRBJ2-3, with a weak D call TRBD1 (6 bases). Trimming took 1 base from V and 7 from J, leaving 13 bases between them. The CDR3 is made up of 14 amino acids. Per the germline V gene, CDR1 is SGHRS and CDR2 is YFSETQ. The CDR3 here is CASSLSLGANTQYF. The DNA of the CDR3 is TGCGCCAGCAGCTTGAGTTTGGGGGCCAATACGCAGTATTTT.

The gene calls are TRBV2 and TRBJ1-5; D unresolved. This CDR3 has 11 amino acids. Germline V gene lookup returns CDR1 SNHLY and CDR2 FYNNEI. Trimming stripped 8 bases from V and 10 bases from J, with 12 bases between. The CDR3 DNA follows: TGTGCCAGCGGTCATCCGGAACCCCAGCATTTT. Encoded protein: CASGHPEPQHF. The entire variable domain, with the rest obtained from reference TRBV2 and TRBJ1-5, is as follows: EPEVTQTPSHQVTQMGQEVILRCVPISNHLYFYWYRQILGQKVEFLVSFYNNEISEKSEIFDDQFSVERPDGSNFTLKIRSTKLEDSAMYFCASGHPEPQHFGDGTRLSIL.